A single sample gave rise to the 29 T cell receptor beta chains below, sequenced in a study of shared clonotypes between healthy human individuals. Clones were sequenced by immunoSEQ multiplex PCR, and TCRdb holds only the in-frame ones, with some missing. The table records over a million clones, around three quarters of them present only once. Sequencing was carried out using memory CD4+ T cells from PBMCs. The subset is: CD45RA-negative fraction. The source is a man between 18 and 35 years old in good health. Some clones in this sample may be carry-over from other donors' samples.

The rearrangement uses TRBV29-1 and TRBJ2-1, with D unresolved. The germline gives CDR1 SQVTM, CDR2 ANQGSEA. The CDR3 spans 12 residues. The V end lost 4 bases, the J end lost 4 bases, and 8 bases lay between the germline ends. CDR3 coding DNA: TGCAGCGTTGTTGGGTTTTACAATGAGCAGTTCTTC. Its protein product is CSVVGFYNEQFF.

Comments on this clone: Other DNA variants within this sample encode the same CDR3. CDR3 in amino acids: CASSPRGGYYEQYF. The CDR3 DNA is TGTGCCAGCAGTCCTAGGGGAGGGTACTACGAGCAGTACTTC. The V and J genes are TRBV25-1 and TRBJ2-7, with 7 bases fitting TRBD2. Germline assignment: CDR1 MGHDK and CDR2 SYGVNS. The CDR3 loop spans 14 amino acids. Trimming took 5 bases from V and 3 from J; bases not matched to a gene: 7.

V gene TRBV6-6 combines with J gene TRBJ2-6, with D unclear. The CDR3 totals 14 residues. The V gene lost 6 bases and the J gene lost 4 bases, with 10 bases spanning the gap. Germline V gives CDR1 MNHNY, CDR2 SVGAGI (reference sequence). Here the CDR3 DNA reads TGTGCCAGCAGAACCAGAGAAGGGGCCAACGTCCTGACTTTC. Translating it yields CASRTREGANVLTF.

V is TRBV7-9 and J is TRBJ1-4; D not certain. Germline-derived CDR1 and CDR2 are SEHNR and FQNEAQ (reference sequence). Trimming pared 5 bases from V and 8 bases from J, leaving 18 bases between. This CDR3 comprises 15 residues. CDR3 protein: CASSPHQYDLEKLFF. CDR3 bases: TGTGCCAGCAGCCCCCACCAATATGATCTGGAAAAACTGTTTTTT.

The J gene is TRBJ1-2, the V gene TRBV6-5, with 7 bases identical to TRBD1. Germline CDR1 is MNHEY and CDR2 is SVGAGI. Trimming at V came to 6 bases and at J to 6 bases, leaving 10 bases not matched to a gene. This CDR3 contains 14 residues. The DNA for the CDR3 is TGTGCCAGCAGACTGAGAGGGACAGTAAATGGCTACACCTTC. Translation gives CASRLRGTVNGYTF.

A single count supports this clone. The chain recombines TRBV30 with TRBJ2-5, with 8 bases aligning to TRBD2. CDR3 length equals 12 residues. Germline V gene data show CDR1 as GTSNPN and CDR2 as SVGIG (reference sequence). For the CDR3, the DNA is TGTGCTCTAAAGCGGGAGTGGAAGACCCAGTACTTC. This translates into CALKREWKTQYF.

This clone was seen many times. At the DNA level, this CDR3 is encoded by other sequences in the same sample as well. The chain carries TRBV28 and TRBJ2-2, with 8 nucleotides matching TRBD2. Germline loops: CDR1 MDHEN, CDR2 SYDVKM. Trimming cost V 5 bases and J 4 bases; bases outside gene matches: 0. The CDR3 consists of 13 residues. This CDR3 reads CASSSGSTGELFF. In DNA, the CDR3 is TGTGCCAGCAGTAGCGGGAGCACCGGGGAGCTGTTTTTT.

The gene calls are TRBV5-6 and TRBJ2-6; D uncertain. The V gene's germline CDR1 is SGHDT and CDR2 YYEEEE. The CDR3 totals 15 residues. V shed 5 bases and J shed 0 bases, with 9 bases lying between them. Here the CDR3 DNA reads TGTGCCAGCAGTCCTACAGACTCTGGGGCCAACGTCCTGACTTTC. This translates into CASSPTDSGANVLTF. Full variable domain (remainder filled in from reference TRBV5-6 and TRBJ2-6): DAGVTQSPTHLIKTRGQQVTLRCSPKSGHDTVSWYQQALGQGPQFIFQYYEEEERQRGNFPDRFSGHQFPNYSSELNVNALLLGDSALYLCASSPTDSGANVLTFGAGSRLTVL.

The chain has TRBV4-1 and TRBJ2-7; 13 bases are a match to TRBD2. In germline, CDR1 is MGHRA, CDR2 YSYEKL. The junction had 10 bases not matched to a gene; V was cut back by 0 bases and J by 2 bases. This CDR3 has 19 amino acids. Here the CDR3 DNA reads TGCGCCAGCAGCCAAGATCATCAGGGACTAGCGGGATCCCCCTACGAGCAGTACTTC. Encoded protein: CASSQDHQGLAGSPYEQYF.

On this clone itself: Other DNA sequences within the sample encode an identical CDR3. This chain links TRBV18 with TRBJ1-5; D uncertain. The CDR3 sequence is 13 residues long. CDR1 and CDR2 from the germline V gene are KGHSH and LQKENI. Deletions cut 6 bases from V and 1 base from J, with 7 bases between. The CDR3 loop reads CASSDQSNQPQHF. DNA for the CDR3: TGTGCCAGCTCTGACCAGAGCAATCAGCCCCAGCATTTT.

The chain joins TRBV2 to TRBJ1-2, with D maybe TRBD1 (6 bases). Per the germline V gene, CDR1 is SNHLY and CDR2 is FYNNEI. With 7 bases removed from V and 11 bases from J, the gap between germline ends came to 14 bases. The CDR3 has 11 residues. CDR3 residues: CASTEEQGYTF. The CDR3 region has the DNA TGTGCCAGCACGGAGGAGCAGGGGTACACCTTC.

The chain couples TRBV9 to TRBJ2-2; D is perhaps TRBD1 or TRBD2 (5 bases each). Germline CDR1 SGDLS, CDR2 YYNGEE. The CDR3 has 16 amino acids. V was trimmed by 1 base and J by 0 bases, leaving 10 bases between them. CDR3: CASSVFSGPNTGELFF. DNA for the CDR3: TGTGCCAGCAGCGTATTTTCGGGGCCGAACACCGGGGAGCTGTTTTTT. Complete variable domain (other parts from reference TRBV9 and TRBJ2-2): DSGVTQTPKHLITATGQRVTLRCSPRSGDLSVYWYQQSLDQGLQFLIQYYNGEERAKGNILERFSAQQFPDLHSELNLSSLELGDSALYFCASSVFSGPNTGELFFGEGSRLTVL.

This clone was found a few times. The gene calls are TRBV5-1 and TRBJ2-7; no reliable D call. The V and J ends lost 7 bases and 0 bases respectively, with 8 bases between them. This CDR3 region has 12 residues. CDR1 and CDR2 from the germline V gene are SGHRS and YFSETQ. In nucleotides, the CDR3 is TGCGCCAGCGGCCTCCTCTCCTACGAGCAGTACTTC. As protein: CASGLLSYEQYF.

The J gene is TRBJ2-2, the V gene TRBV28; TRBD2 might be the D (5 bases). The germline gives CDR1 MDHEN, CDR2 SYDVKM. The V gene lost 7 bases and the J gene lost 4 bases, with 19 bases spanning the gap. The CDR3 length is 16 residues. Here the CDR3 reads CASKPSSVRGTGELFF. CDR3 bases: TGTGCCAGCAAACCCAGTAGCGTTCGTGGCACCGGGGAGCTGTTTTTT.

This sequence joins TRBV7-8 and TRBJ1-5; D is unresolved. Germline V CDR1 and CDR2: SGHVS, FQNEAQ. V lost 5 bases, J lost 6 bases, and 11 bases lay in between. The CDR3 is 13 residues long. For the CDR3, the DNA is TGTGCCAGCAGCCAAGGCGGATTTCAGCCCCAGCATTTT. Protein sequence: CASSQGGFQPQHF.

The V and J genes are TRBV5-4 and TRBJ1-1; no definite D call. This CDR3 has 13 amino acids. V was shortened by 3 bases and J by 6 bases, with 12 bases between the two germline ends. Germline-derived CDR1 and CDR2 are SGHNT and YYREEE (reference sequence). CDR3 residues: CASSYFRDPEAFF. The CDR3 DNA reads TGTGCCAGCAGCTATTTTCGGGATCCTGAAGCTTTCTTT. The entire variable domain, with the rest obtained from reference TRBV5-4 and TRBJ1-1, is as follows: ETGVTQSPTHLIKTRGQQVTLRCSSQSGHNTVSWYQQALGQGPQFIFQYYREEENGRGNFPPRFSGLQFPNYSSELNVNALELDDSALYLCASSYFRDPEAFFGQGTRLTVV.

This rearrangement joins TRBV6-5 to TRBJ2-1; 9 bases fit TRBD2. V was clipped by 5 bases and J by 16 bases; unmatched bases: 9. The CDR3 is made up of 12 amino acids. Germline CDR1 reads MNHEY; CDR2 reads SVGAGI. DNA for the CDR3: TGTGCCAGCAGTCCCGGGACTAGCATCCGATTCTTC. Protein sequence: CASSPGTSIRFF.

Points on this clone: The final CDR3 position lacks the conserved phenylalanine or tryptophan, pointing to a likely read error. The V and J genes are TRBV7-6 and TRBJ1-1; perhaps TRBD1 as D (5 bases). The CDR3 contains 15 residues. The germline gives CDR1 SGHVS, CDR2 FNYEAQ. The V gene lost 2 bases and the J gene lost 6 bases, with 16 bases spanning the gap. The CDR3 bases are TGTGCCAGCAGCTTACGGGCAGGGATGGGTGCTGAAGCTTTCTCT. Amino acid sequence: CASSLRAGMGAEAFS.

This rearrangement joins TRBV6-6 to TRBJ2-7, with no clear D. CDR3 length: 12 residues. CDR1 and CDR2 (germline): MNHNY, SVGAGI (reference sequence). V lost 4 bases and J 6 bases, leaving 10 bases between the germline ends. The CDR3 DNA follows: TGTGCCAGCAGTTTCGTCGGGCCCGAGCAGTACTTC. Translation: CASSFVGPEQYF.

This clone was detected only a few times. The chain links TRBV12-5 to TRBJ1-2; maybe TRBD1 (6 bases). The CDR3 length is 13 residues. V dropped 5 bases and J dropped 4 bases, with 11 bases sitting between them. The germline gives CDR1 LGHNT, CDR2 FRNRAP. The CDR3 spells CASGRTDSYGYTF. Here the CDR3 DNA reads TGTGCTAGTGGTCGGACGGACAGCTATGGCTACACCTTC.

This clone was seen a few times. V is TRBV28 and J is TRBJ1-5, with 7 bases identical to TRBD1. The junction had 10 bases not matched to a gene; V was cut back by 6 bases and J by 8 bases. CDR3 length: 14 amino acids. Germline-derived CDR1 and CDR2 are MDHEN and SYDVKM. In DNA form, the CDR3 reads TGTGCCAGCAGCTCAGGACAGGCGATGAAGCCCCAGCATTTT. Translated: CASSSGQAMKPQHF.

The rearrangement links TRBV10-3 to TRBJ2-6; D is ambiguous. Trimming removed 3 bases from V and 0 bases from J, with 9 bases in between. The germline V gene encodes CDR1 ENHRY and CDR2 SYGVKD. This CDR3 is built from 16 residues. The CDR3, as DNA: TGTGCCATCAGTGATAGGACCTCCTCTGGGGCCAACGTCCTGACTTTC. Protein product: CAISDRTSSGANVLTF.

This clone has only a few counts. The CDR3, as DNA: TGTGCCAGCAGCTTAGCCGCAACCATGGAGGGTGAGCAGTTCTTC. Translated: CASSLAATMEGEQFF. The V and J genes are TRBV7-2 and TRBJ2-1; perhaps TRBD2 as D (6 bases). This CDR3 comprises 15 residues. Trimming removed 0 bases at V and 9 bases at J, with 15 bases between. CDR1 and CDR2 from the germline V gene are SGHTA and FQGNSA.

This clone appeared a few times. The chain combines TRBV7-3 with TRBJ2-2; TRBD2 is a possible D gene (5 bases). The germline gives CDR1 SGHTA, CDR2 FQGTGA. CDR3 size: 15 residues. Trimming stripped 2 bases from V and 1 base from J, with 8 bases between. The CDR3 DNA is TGTGCCAGCAGCTTAGGTGGACTGAACACCGGGGAGCTGTTTTTT. Its translation is CASSLGGLNTGELFF.

As to this clone: It differs at one base from a far larger clone, so likely a read error. Other DNA sequences in the sample encode the same CDR3. The V and J genes are TRBV28 and TRBJ2-1, with D possibly TRBD2 on 6 matching bases. This CDR3 comprises 15 residues. The V end was cut by 2 bases, the J end by 0 bases, with 8 bases between. The germline V gene has CDR1 MDHEN and CDR2 SYDVKM. DNA for the CDR3: TGTGCCAGCAGTTTAGCGGGAAGCTCCTACAATGAGCAGTTCTTC. Its translation is CASSLAGSSYNEQFF.

This rearrangement joins TRBV25-1 to TRBJ1-3; D might be TRBD1 (6 bases). Germline assignment: CDR1 MGHDK and CDR2 SYGVNS. With 2 bases removed from V and 2 bases from J, the gap between germline ends came to 19 bases. The CDR3 totals 18 residues. CDR3 coding DNA: TGTGCCAGCAGTGAACTGAGGCCGGGTGGGGGGCCTGGAAACACCATATATTTT. This gives the protein CASSELRPGGGPGNTIYF.

The rearrangement joins TRBV11-2 to TRBJ2-7, with D possibly matching TRBD2 (8 bases). Trimming took 5 bases from V and 1 from J, leaving 15 bases between them. Germline CDR1 SGHAT, CDR2 FQNNGV. This CDR3 contains 15 residues. Here the CDR3 reads CASSRGRTGSYEQYF. For the CDR3, the DNA is TGTGCCAGCAGCCGCGGGAGGACAGGATCCTACGAGCAGTACTTC.

V usage is TRBV5-1 and J usage is TRBJ1-2, with a tentative D call TRBD1 (5 bases). CDR1 SGHRS and CDR2 YFSETQ come from the germline V gene. Trimming cost V 1 base and J 4 bases, with 11 bases left between them. The CDR3 is made up of 14 amino acids. The CDR3: CASSLRTRSYGYTF. CDR3 bases: TGCGCCAGCAGCTTGCGGACAAGAAGCTATGGCTACACCTTC.

V and J are TRBV9 and TRBJ2-1; no clear D gene. Per the germline V gene, CDR1 is SGDLS and CDR2 is YYNGEE. Trimming left V 4 bases short and J 8 bases short, with 13 bases between. The CDR3 consists of 13 residues. CDR3 amino acids: CASSSRPRDEQFF. The CDR3 region has the DNA TGTGCCAGCAGCTCCCGCCCCCGGGATGAGCAGTTCTTC.